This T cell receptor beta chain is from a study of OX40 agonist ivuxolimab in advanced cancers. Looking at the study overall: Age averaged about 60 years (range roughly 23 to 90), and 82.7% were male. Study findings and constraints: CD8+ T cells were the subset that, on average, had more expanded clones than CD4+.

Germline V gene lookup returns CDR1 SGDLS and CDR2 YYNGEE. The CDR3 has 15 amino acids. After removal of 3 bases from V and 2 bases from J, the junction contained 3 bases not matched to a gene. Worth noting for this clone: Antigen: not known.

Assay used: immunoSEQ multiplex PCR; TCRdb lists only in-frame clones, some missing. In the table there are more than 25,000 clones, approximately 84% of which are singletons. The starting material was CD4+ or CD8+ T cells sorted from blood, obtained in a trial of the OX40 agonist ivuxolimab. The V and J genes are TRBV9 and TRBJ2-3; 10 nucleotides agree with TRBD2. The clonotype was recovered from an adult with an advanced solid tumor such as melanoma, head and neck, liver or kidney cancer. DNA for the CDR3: TGTGCCAGCAGCGGTAGCGGGGGGAACACAGATACGCAGTATTTT. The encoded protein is CASSGSGGNTDTQYF.